Listed below are T cell receptor beta chains from one sample, sequenced in a study of T cell repertoires in cytomegalovirus infection. TCRdb re-analysed the reads in MiXCR, keeping a single row per CDR3 protein. The sample lists fewer than 1,000,000 distinct CDR3 sequences, around 30% occurring once. No antigen has been assigned to these receptors. This specimen was cultured CD8+ T cells from PBMCs, taken from culture after CMV antigen stimulation. The receptors originated from a human donor in good health (CMV status not recorded). Some clones in this sample may be carry-over from other donors' samples. CDR3s include the opening cysteine and the closing phenylalanine or tryptophan. A D gene is named only where the DNA matches it firmly. Size values are once, few and many counts, or a class for expanded clones, and some rows have none.

J gene: TRBJ1-4
D gene: NA
clone size: few
V gene: TRBV7-8
CDR3 DNA: TGTGCCAGCAGCTTGGGGGGGAACAGTGAAAAACTGTTTTTT
CDR3 protein: CASSLGGNSEKLFF

J gene: TRBJ1-1
D gene: TRBD1
clone size: NA
V gene: TRBV18
CDR3 DNA: TGTGCCAGCTCACCACCGCAGGGGGCGGTCCCTGAAGCTTTCTTT
CDR3 protein: CASSPPQGAVPEAFF

J gene: TRBJ2-2
D gene: NA
clone size: NA
V gene: TRBV14
CDR3 DNA: TGTGCCAGCAGCCAAAAACGGGAGCTGTTTTTT
CDR3 protein: CASSQKRELFF

J gene: TRBJ2-1
D gene: NA
clone size: few
V gene: TRBV6-5
CDR3 DNA: TGTGCCAGCTCCCAGATCTACAATGAGCAGTTCTTC
CDR3 protein: CASSQIYNEQFF

J gene: TRBJ1-4
D gene: NA
clone size: many
V gene: TRBV7-8
CDR3 DNA: TGTGCCAGCAGCTTACCCTATTTGGACCGTACGGGAAATGAAAAACTGTTTTTT
CDR3 protein: CASSLPYLDRTGNEKLFF

J gene: TRBJ2-7
D gene: NA
clone size: few
V gene: TRBV27
CDR3 DNA: TGTGCCAGCAGTTTATCCGGACACTACTACGAGCAGTACTTC
CDR3 protein: CASSLSGHYYEQYF

J gene: TRBJ1-1
D gene: NA
clone size: NA
V gene: TRBV12-3/TRBV12-4
CDR3 DNA: TGTGCCAGCAGTTTTCCAGGGGCGGACACTGAAGCTTTCTTT
CDR3 protein: CASSFPGADTEAFF

J gene: TRBJ1-6
D gene: TRBD1
clone size: NA
V gene: TRBV7-6
CDR3 DNA: TGTGCCAGCAGCTTACTAATACGGGACAGGGGGCTTTCACCCCTCCACTTT
CDR3 protein: CASSLLIRDRGLSPLHF

J gene: TRBJ1-2
D gene: TRBD1
clone size: NA
V gene: TRBV27
CDR3 DNA: TGTGCCAGCGGGCGCGGGACAGGGTCGGTTGGCTACACCTTC
CDR3 protein: CASGRGTGSVGYTF

J gene: TRBJ2-7
D gene: NA
clone size: many
V gene: TRBV7-9
CDR3 DNA: TGTGCCAGCAGCCTCCCACGGGTGGGGGTATACGAGCAGTACTTC
CDR3 protein: CASSLPRVGVYEQYF

J gene: TRBJ2-3
D gene: NA
clone size: many
V gene: TRBV7-2
CDR3 DNA: TGTGCCAGCAGCTTCGGACGGGTAATCACAGATACGCAGTATTTT
CDR3 protein: CASSFGRVITDTQYF

J gene: TRBJ2-5
D gene: TRBD2
clone size: NA
V gene: TRBV2
CDR3 DNA: TGTGCCAGCATGGGACTAGCGGGGAAAATAGAGACCCAGTACTTC
CDR3 protein: CASMGLAGKIETQYF

J gene: TRBJ2-7
D gene: TRBD2
clone size: NA
V gene: TRBV5-1
CDR3 DNA: TGCGCCAGCAGTCATGAGGCGGGGGGACTCTCCTACGAGCAGTACTTC
CDR3 protein: CASSHEAGGLSYEQYF

J gene: TRBJ1-1
D gene: NA
clone size: NA
V gene: TRBV12-3/TRBV12-4
CDR3 DNA: TGTGCCAGCAGTAACGCACAGGGCTGGTTCCCAAACACTGAAGCTTTCTTT
CDR3 protein: CASSNAQGWFPNTEAFF

J gene: TRBJ1-2
D gene: NA
clone size: many
V gene: TRBV7-8
CDR3 DNA: TGTGCCAGCAGCTTAGAGCCTGGCTACACCTTC
CDR3 protein: CASSLEPGYTF

J gene: TRBJ2-4
D gene: NA
clone size: NA
V gene: TRBV15
CDR3 DNA: TGTGCCACCAGCAAGGTCCCCACAGTGAGCATTCAGTACTTC
CDR3 protein: CATSKVPTVSIQYF

J gene: TRBJ2-6
D gene: TRBD2
clone size: many
V gene: TRBV12-3/TRBV12-4
CDR3 DNA: TGTGCCAGCAGTTTTCGGCGGGGGGAGGTTAGCTCTGGGGCCAACGTCCTGACTTTC
CDR3 protein: CASSFRRGEVSSGANVLTF

J gene: TRBJ2-6
D gene: TRBD1
clone size: few
V gene: TRBV4-1
CDR3 DNA: TGCGCCAGCAGCCCCCGGGACAGGGGATTGAACTCTGGGGCCAACGTCCTGACTTTC
CDR3 protein: CASSPRDRGLNSGANVLTF

J gene: TRBJ1-5
D gene: NA
clone size: NA
V gene: TRBV6-2/TRBV6-3
CDR3 DNA: TGTGCCAGCAGTTACTCCGGGGCACCGATTAGCAATCAGCCCCAGCATTTT
CDR3 protein: CASSYSGAPISNQPQHF

J gene: TRBJ1-1
D gene: NA
clone size: few
V gene: TRBV4-2
CDR3 DNA: TGTGCCAGCAGCCACCCGGGGGAAGGGGGGAACACTGAAGCTTTCTTT
CDR3 protein: CASSHPGEGGNTEAFF

J gene: TRBJ2-1
D gene: NA
clone size: NA
V gene: TRBV7-3
CDR3 DNA: TGTGCCAGCACCGACCCGGGGGTCAATGAGCAGTTCTTC
CDR3 protein: CASTDPGVNEQFF

J gene: TRBJ2-5
D gene: NA
clone size: few
V gene: TRBV6-6
CDR3 DNA: TGTGCCAGCACCCCAGGGGAGTACCAAGAGACCCAGTACTTC
CDR3 protein: CASTPGEYQETQYF

J gene: TRBJ2-6
D gene: NA
clone size: few
V gene: TRBV19
CDR3 DNA: TGTGCCAGTAGTATCCCCCGGGAAGGCGTCTCTGGGGCCAACGTCCTGACTTTC
CDR3 protein: CASSIPREGVSGANVLTF

J gene: TRBJ1-6
D gene: TRBD1
clone size: many
V gene: TRBV4-3
CDR3 DNA: TGCGCCAGCAGCCCTCCTACAGGGGCCAGGGGTTCACCCCTCCACTTT
CDR3 protein: CASSPPTGARGSPLHF

J gene: TRBJ2-1
D gene: TRBD1
clone size: NA
V gene: TRBV28
CDR3 DNA: TGTGCCAGCAGTTTACCTCCGGGACAGGGGGCCTGGTACAATGAGCAGTTCTTC
CDR3 protein: CASSLPPGQGAWYNEQFF

J gene: TRBJ2-4
D gene: NA
clone size: NA
V gene: TRBV10-3
CDR3 DNA: TGTGCCATCAGTGAGACCCAGGACAGAATAGCCAAAAACATTCAGTACTTC
CDR3 protein: CAISETQDRIAKNIQYF

J gene: TRBJ1-1
D gene: NA
clone size: NA
V gene: TRBV5-6
CDR3 DNA: TGTGCCAGCAGTTTCAAGACGGATAACACTGAAGCTTTCTTT
CDR3 protein: CASSFKTDNTEAFF

J gene: TRBJ2-5
D gene: TRBD2
clone size: once
V gene: TRBV7-9
CDR3 DNA: TGTGCCAGCAGCTTAGCGAGGTCTAGCGGGGAACAAGAGACCCAGTACTTC
CDR3 protein: CASSLARSSGEQETQYF

J gene: TRBJ2-3
D gene: TRBD1
clone size: NA
V gene: TRBV12-5
CDR3 DNA: TGTGCTAGTGGTTTCTCGACAGGGGGGGAGGGCACAGATACGCAGTATTTT
CDR3 protein: CASGFSTGGEGTDTQYF

J gene: TRBJ2-1
D gene: NA
clone size: few
V gene: TRBV6-1
CDR3 DNA: TGTGCCAGCAGTGAAGAGGCTAGCGCACGGAGCTCCTACAATGAGCAGTTCTTC
CDR3 protein: CASSEEASARSSYNEQFF

J gene: TRBJ1-1
D gene: NA
clone size: NA
V gene: TRBV9
CDR3 DNA: TGTGCCAGCAGCGTAGCTGGGAGTTCGGGCACTGAAGCTTTCTTT
CDR3 protein: CASSVAGSSGTEAFF

J gene: TRBJ2-1
D gene: NA
clone size: many
V gene: TRBV19
CDR3 DNA: TGTGCCAGTAGTATAGCCCTTTACAATGAGCAGTTCTTC
CDR3 protein: CASSIALYNEQFF

J gene: TRBJ2-2
D gene: TRBD2
clone size: few
V gene: TRBV12-3/TRBV12-4
CDR3 DNA: TGTGCCAGCAGTCCACTCCCCCCACCGGTGGCTAGCGGGGGGGCGAACACCGGGGAGCTGTTTTTT
CDR3 protein: CASSPLPPPVASGGANTGELFF

J gene: TRBJ2-1
D gene: TRBD2
clone size: few
V gene: TRBV7-9
CDR3 DNA: TGTGCCAGCAGCTTAGCCAGGACTAGCGGGAACAATGAGCAGTTCTTC
CDR3 protein: CASSLARTSGNNEQFF

J gene: TRBJ2-1
D gene: NA
clone size: NA
V gene: TRBV10-1
CDR3 DNA: TGCGCCAGCAGCCAGGGACCCCCTCGTGAGCAGTTCTTC
CDR3 protein: CASSQGPPREQFF

J gene: TRBJ2-5
D gene: NA
clone size: many
V gene: TRBV7-8
CDR3 DNA: TGTGCCAGCAGCTTTAGGGGGGTCGAGACCCAGTACTTC
CDR3 protein: CASSFRGVETQYF

J gene: TRBJ2-3
D gene: TRBD2
clone size: many
V gene: TRBV6-1
CDR3 DNA: TGTGCCAGCAGTGAAAGCCGCACAAAGCGGGGGCGCACAGATACGCAGTATTTT
CDR3 protein: CASSESRTKRGRTDTQYF

J gene: TRBJ2-7
D gene: NA
clone size: NA
V gene: TRBV7-9
CDR3 DNA: TGTGCCAACAGCAAGGGGGCCTACGAGCAGTACTTC
CDR3 protein: CANSKGAYEQYF

J gene: TRBJ1-6
D gene: NA
clone size: NA
V gene: TRBV27
CDR3 DNA: TGTGCCAGCAGGTCGGGGAGCTCCTATAATTCACCCCTCCACTTT
CDR3 protein: CASRSGSSYNSPLHF

J gene: TRBJ2-6
D gene: NA
clone size: many
V gene: TRBV7-2
CDR3 DNA: TGTGCCAGCAGCTACCCGGAGTCTAGATTCGTCCTGACTTTC
CDR3 protein: CASSYPESRFVLTF

J gene: TRBJ1-5
D gene: NA
clone size: NA
V gene: TRBV15
CDR3 DNA: TGTGCCACCAGCAGAGACTTGGGACCCCATCAGCCCCAGCATTTT
CDR3 protein: CATSRDLGPHQPQHF

J gene: TRBJ2-1
D gene: NA
clone size: few
V gene: TRBV18
CDR3 DNA: TGTGCCAGCTCACCACCGGAGGGGGGCTCCTACAATGAGCAGTTCTTC
CDR3 protein: CASSPPEGGSYNEQFF

J gene: TRBJ2-1
D gene: NA
clone size: NA
V gene: TRBV19
CDR3 DNA: TGTGCCAGTAGACCTGAAGGGGGGTACGCCAATGAGCAGTTCTTC
CDR3 protein: CASRPEGGYANEQFF